One and the same sample provided the 17 T cell receptor beta chains below, sequenced in a study of cytomegalovirus exposure and HLA in healthy donors. TCRdb's copy holds only in-frame clones and misses some; the assay was immunoSEQ multiplex PCR. The sample contains 100,000 to 120,000 clones, roughly 88% of which appear only once. The sequencing input was PBMCs. The source is a woman between 18 and 30 years old in good health and CMV-seronegative.

The chain combines TRBV15 with TRBJ1-5; D perhaps matches TRBD1 (5 bases). With 0 bases removed from V and 7 bases from J, the gap between germline ends came to 10 bases. This CDR3 region has 14 residues. Per the germline V gene, CDR1 is LNHNV and CDR2 is YYDKDF (reference sequence). CDR3 nucleotide sequence: TGTGCCACCAGCAGAGATCGGGGGTTACAGCCCCAGCATTTT. It encodes CATSRDRGLQPQHF.

The rearrangement links TRBV5-1 to TRBJ2-1, with unresolved D. With 2 bases removed from V and 0 bases from J, the gap between germline ends came to 6 bases. The length of the CDR3 is 14 residues. Germline CDR1 SGHRS, CDR2 YFSETQ. As DNA, the CDR3 is TGCGCCAGCAGCTTACAGAGCTCCTACAATGAGCAGTTCTTC. It is translated as CASSLQSSYNEQFF.

The V and J genes are TRBV6-1 and TRBJ2-3, with TRBD2 matching 9 bases. With 5 bases clipped from V and 6 bases from J, the junction kept 9 bases outside the gene matches. Per germline, CDR1 MNHNS and CDR2 SASEGT. The CDR3 is 15 residues long. In nucleotides, the CDR3 is TGTGCCAGCAGTTCATCGGCGGGGGGGCCCGATACGCAGTATTTT. Protein product: CASSSSAGGPDTQYF.

This rearrangement joins TRBV6-5 to TRBJ2-3, with D perhaps TRBD1 (6 bases). Germline V gives CDR1 MNHEY, CDR2 SVGAGI. This CDR3 has 14 amino acids. Trimming took off 4 bases at V and 0 bases at J, with 8 bases between the two ends. The CDR3 sequence: CASSSTGSTDTQYF. The CDR3 coding sequence is TGTGCCAGCAGTTCAACAGGGAGCACAGATACGCAGTATTTT.

The chain couples TRBV25-1 to TRBJ1-6; no clear D. The ends were cut back, 3 bases at V and 0 bases at J, with 6 bases in the middle. This CDR3 region has 15 residues. Germline loops: CDR1 MGHDK, CDR2 SYGVNS. CDR3 DNA: TGTGCCAGCAGTGAGGGGAGCTCCTATAATTCACCCCTCCACTTT. Amino acid sequence: CASSEGSSYNSPLHF.

The chain links TRBV25-1 to TRBJ2-6; D is possibly TRBD2 (6 bases). The germline CDR1 and CDR2 sequences are MGHDK and SYGVNS. The V end was cut by 3 bases, the J end by 4 bases, with 10 bases between. This CDR3 spans 15 amino acids. In DNA form, the CDR3 reads TGTGCCAGCAGTGACGCGGGGTGGGGGGCCAACGTCCTGACTTTC. It yields the protein CASSDAGWGANVLTF.

This chain joins TRBV4-1 and TRBJ1-3; 7 bases agree with TRBD1. The CDR3 is 16 amino acids. The germline gives CDR1 MGHRA, CDR2 YSYEKL. With V trimmed by 0 bases and J by 4 bases, 6 bases remained unmatched. CDR3 in amino acids: CASSQDPGGRGNTIYF. The CDR3 DNA follows: TGCGCCAGCAGCCAAGATCCAGGGGGAAGGGGAAACACCATATATTTT.

This chain uses TRBV9 with TRBJ1-1, with a weak D call TRBD1 (5 bases). Germline CDR1 is SGDLS and CDR2 is YYNGEE. The CDR3 extends over 15 amino acids. V dropped 2 bases and J dropped 10 bases, with 21 bases sitting between them. The CDR3 coding sequence is TGTGCCAGCAGCGTCACGGGGACTGGGACCCGGGGAGCTTTCTTT. Translated, it gives CASSVTGTGTRGAFF.

The chain is built from TRBV28 and TRBJ2-1; the match to TRBD2 covers 12 bases. The ends lost 2 bases at V and 8 bases at J; junction bases unmatched: 13. This CDR3 comprises 18 residues. CDR1 is MDHEN and CDR2 is SYDVKM in the germline V gene. CDR3 DNA: TGTGCCAGCAGTTTAGACGCTAGCGGGGGGGCGGTCGGTTATGAGCAGTTCTTC. Encoded protein: CASSLDASGGAVGYEQFF.

The gene calls are TRBV5-1 and TRBJ2-5; unclear D gene. Germline CDR1 SGHRS, CDR2 YFSETQ. Trimming shortened V by 4 bases and J by 5 bases, and 15 bases separated the two germline ends. The CDR3 sequence is 14 residues long. This CDR3 reads CASSPEKPWETQYF. For the CDR3, the DNA is TGCGCCAGCAGCCCCGAGAAACCTTGGGAGACCCAGTACTTC.

The rearrangement joins TRBV27 to TRBJ1-1; D not resolved. Germline V CDR1 and CDR2: MNHEY, SMNVEV (reference sequence). V lost 6 bases, J lost 1 base, and 3 bases lay in between. The CDR3 is made up of 11 amino acids. CDR3 in amino acids: CASRRNTEAFF. The CDR3 DNA reads TGTGCCAGCAGGAGGAACACTGAAGCTTTCTTT.

This clone was seen only once. In the same sample, other DNA sequences code for this CDR3. This sequence joins TRBV20-1 and TRBJ1-1; D remains ambiguous. The length of the CDR3 is 11 residues. V lost 8 bases to trimming and J lost 1 base, with 8 bases between them. CDR1 is DFQATT, CDR2 SNEGSKA, per germline (reference sequence). CDR3 sequence: CSLAGNTEAFF. The CDR3 bases are TGCAGTCTAGCGGGGAACACTGAAGCTTTCTTT.

The CDR3 region has the DNA TGCGCCAGCAGTCCGGGGCAGGGGGCGTCTGAGACCCAGTACTTC. Translated: CASSPGQGASETQYF. This chain uses TRBV5-1 with TRBJ2-5, with 8 bases matching TRBD1. CDR1 is SGHRS and CDR2 is YFSETQ in the germline V gene. V lost 5 bases, J lost 5 bases, and 11 bases stayed unmatched. This CDR3 is 15 amino acids long.

The chain combines TRBV27 with TRBJ2-7; 8 nucleotides align to TRBD2. J was trimmed by 5 bases and V by 2 bases; bases with no gene match: 5. From germline, CDR1 is MNHEY and CDR2 SMNVEV (reference sequence). This CDR3 has 14 amino acids. The CDR3 here is CASSLRTSPHEQYF. The CDR3 nucleotides read TGTGCCAGCAGTTTACGGACTAGCCCTCACGAGCAGTACTTC.

J is TRBJ2-7 and V is TRBV9; 9 positions agree with TRBD1. Trimming removed 0 bases from V and 3 bases from J; junction bases left unmatched: 4. Germline lookup yields CDR1 SGDLS and CDR2 YYNGEE. The length of the CDR3 is 15 residues. The DNA of the CDR3 is TGTGCCAGCAGCGTAGGGGGACAGGGAATCTACGAGCAGTACTTC. Translated: CASSVGGQGIYEQYF.

V usage is TRBV27 and J usage is TRBJ1-3; maybe TRBD1 (5 bases). Between the trimmed V and J ends, which lost 5 bases and 0 bases, there was a span of 17 bases. CDR3 length: 17 amino acids. Germline V lookup: CDR1 MNHEY, CDR2 SMNVEV (reference sequence). This CDR3 reads CASSPLAGPNSGNTIYF. In DNA, the CDR3 is TGTGCCAGCAGTCCGTTGGCAGGGCCGAACTCTGGAAACACCATATATTTT.

The V gene is TRBV30, the J gene TRBJ1-1; a possible D gene is TRBD1 (6 bases). Germline V gene sequence: CDR1 GTSNPN, CDR2 SVGIG (reference sequence). The V and J ends lost 3 bases and 0 bases respectively, with 8 bases between them. The CDR3 runs 13 residues. CDR3 sequence (DNA): TGTGCCTGGAGGGACAGCTTGAACACTGAAGCTTTCTTT. As protein: CAWRDSLNTEAFF.